This entry lists 14 T cell receptor beta chains sequenced from one sample in a study of human T cells and chemical hapten exposure. Described time point: pre-sensitization, week 0. Treatment of the sample: therapeutic diphenylcyclopropenone sensitization with weekly scalp DPC. TCRdb fed the RACE reads into MiXCR, producing one record per CDR3 protein. This table has fewer than 150,000 distinct CDR3 sequences, approximately 13% appearing once. This material consisted of whole blood, taken in connection with sensitization to the hapten diphenylcyclopropenone (DPC). The receptors shown here come from a woman between 18 and 30 years old with alopecia areata. Some clones in this sample may be carry-over from other donors' samples.

Only a few counts were recorded for this clonotype. This rearrangement joins TRBV28 to TRBJ1-2; 10 bases fit TRBD1. There are 14 residues in the CDR3. Germline-derived CDR1 and CDR2 are MDHEN and SYDVKM. The trim removed 8 bases at V and 5 bases at J, leaving 8 bases unmatched. CDR3 amino acids: CASEMGTGEYGYTF. CDR3 DNA sequence: TGTGCCAGCGAAATGGGGACAGGGGAATATGGCTACACCTTC.

At least ten counts were recorded for this clonotype. V is TRBV7-6 and J is TRBJ1-3; D uncertain. Trimming took off 5 bases at V and 6 bases at J, with 11 bases between the two ends. The CDR3 runs 13 residues. Per germline, CDR1 SGHVS and CDR2 FNYEAQ. For the CDR3, the DNA is TGTGCCAGCAGCCCCCTAGAGGAAAACACCATATATTTT. It encodes CASSPLEENTIYF.

The sample holds many counts of this clonotype. The chain joins TRBV12-3 or TRBV12-4 to TRBJ1-1; a weak D match, TRBD1 (6 bases). V dropped 2 bases and J dropped 5 bases, with 12 bases sitting between them. This CDR3 region has 14 residues. The CDR3 spells CASSLFTRGTEAFF. In DNA form, the CDR3 reads TGTGCCAGCAGTTTATTCACCAGGGGAACTGAAGCTTTCTTT.

The gene calls are TRBV27 and TRBJ2-2; TRBD1 matches at 8 bases. CDR1 is MNHEY, CDR2 SMNVEV, per germline (reference sequence). The CDR3 covers 17 residues. The junction had 9 bases not matched to a gene; V was cut back by 6 bases and J by 0 bases. CDR3 nucleotides: TGTGCCAGCAGCCAAAGTACAGGGGGGTCGAACACCGGGGAGCTGTTTTTT. Protein: CASSQSTGGSNTGELFF.

V and J are TRBV4-3 and TRBJ1-1; D is unclear. With 0 bases removed from V and 1 base from J, the gap between germline ends came to 9 bases. CDR3 size: 15 residues. The germline V gene has CDR1 LGHNA and CDR2 YSLEER. The CDR3 loop is CASSQEGTENTEAFF. CDR3 sequence (DNA): TGCGCCAGCAGCCAAGAAGGAACAGAGAACACTGAAGCTTTCTTT.

The J gene is TRBJ2-7, the V gene TRBV25-1, with TRBD1 matching over 7 bases. The germline V gene encodes CDR1 MGHDK and CDR2 SYGVNS. This CDR3 is built from 13 residues. Trimming at V came to 3 bases and at J to 5 bases, leaving 4 bases not matched to a gene. The DNA for the CDR3 is TGTGCCAGCAGTGACTCTAGGGGGCACGAGCAGTACTTC. It yields the protein CASSDSRGHEQYF.

This clonotype was seen more than once but under ten times. The chain couples TRBV13 to TRBJ1-1; D is unclear. This CDR3 has 15 residues. Germline V gene lookup returns CDR1 PRHDT and CDR2 FYEKMQ (reference sequence). The V end was cut by 2 bases, the J end by 5 bases, with 15 bases between. The CDR3 spells CASSLKRERGTEAFF. Here the CDR3 DNA reads TGTGCCAGCAGCTTAAAGCGAGAGCGGGGAACTGAAGCTTTCTTT.

This clonotype was detected a few times. The V gene is TRBV2, the J gene TRBJ2-4; D ambiguous. Deletions cut 6 bases from V and 7 bases from J, with 10 bases between. The germline gives CDR1 SNHLY, CDR2 FYNNEI. This CDR3 region has 12 residues. The CDR3 bases are TGTGCCAGCAGCGTAATGAGGAACATTCAGTACTTC. Translated: CASSVMRNIQYF.

The genes are TRBV5-1 and TRBJ2-2, with a possible D match to TRBD1 (6 bases). Germline CDR1 SGHRS, CDR2 YFSETQ. Trimming cost V 4 bases and J 2 bases, with 12 bases left between them. This CDR3 comprises 15 residues. The CDR3 nucleotides read TGCGCCAGCAGCGTGGGGACATTTAACACCGGGGAGCTGTTTTTT. Protein: CASSVGTFNTGELFF.

The V call is TRBV2, the J call TRBJ2-6; D not certain. The V end was cut by 8 bases, the J end by 0 bases, with 8 bases between. The CDR3 has 14 residues. Germline assignment: CDR1 SNHLY and CDR2 FYNNEI. CDR3 in DNA: TGTGCCAGCGGGGTCGGCTCTGGGGCCAACGTCCTGACTTTC. Protein sequence: CASGVGSGANVLTF.

This clonotype was picked up many times. V gene TRBV7-9 combines with J gene TRBJ2-3; no firm D call. The CDR3 has 15 residues. Trimming stripped 2 bases from V and 2 bases from J, with 11 bases between. Per the germline V gene, CDR1 is SEHNR and CDR2 is FQNEAQ (reference sequence). The CDR3 DNA follows: TGTGCCAGCAGCTTAAAAGAGGTAGCCACAGATACGCAGTATTTT. Its translation: CASSLKEVATDTQYF.

The chain uses TRBV20-1 and TRBJ1-4, with 9 nucleotides matching TRBD1. The CDR3 contains 15 residues. V dropped 6 bases and J dropped 2; count of bases not matched to a gene: 7. Germline V gene sequence: CDR1 DFQATT, CDR2 SNEGSKA (reference sequence). CDR3 protein: CSARTGGATNEKLFF. The DNA for the CDR3 is TGCAGTGCACGAACAGGGGGCGCGACTAATGAAAAACTGTTTTTT.

This clonotype came up many times. The chain joins TRBV20-1 to TRBJ2-1; D not certain. The germline CDR1 and CDR2 sequences are DFQATT and SNEGSKA (reference sequence). This CDR3 is 15 amino acids long. Deletions cut 5 bases from V and 0 bases from J, with 14 bases between. DNA for the CDR3: TGCAGTGCTGGCTCCGGGTTTAGCTCCTACAATGAGCAGTTCTTC. Translation: CSAGSGFSSYNEQFF.

This clonotype was found many times. The chain links TRBV7-2 to TRBJ2-1; 10 nucleotides align to TRBD2. Germline CDR1 and CDR2: SGHTA and FQGNSA. There are 16 residues in the CDR3. V shed 1 base and J 7 bases; nucleotides not matched to a gene: 7. CDR3 region: CASSLVASGGRNEQFF. The CDR3 coding sequence is TGTGCCAGCAGCTTAGTGGCTAGCGGGGGCAGGAATGAGCAGTTCTTC.